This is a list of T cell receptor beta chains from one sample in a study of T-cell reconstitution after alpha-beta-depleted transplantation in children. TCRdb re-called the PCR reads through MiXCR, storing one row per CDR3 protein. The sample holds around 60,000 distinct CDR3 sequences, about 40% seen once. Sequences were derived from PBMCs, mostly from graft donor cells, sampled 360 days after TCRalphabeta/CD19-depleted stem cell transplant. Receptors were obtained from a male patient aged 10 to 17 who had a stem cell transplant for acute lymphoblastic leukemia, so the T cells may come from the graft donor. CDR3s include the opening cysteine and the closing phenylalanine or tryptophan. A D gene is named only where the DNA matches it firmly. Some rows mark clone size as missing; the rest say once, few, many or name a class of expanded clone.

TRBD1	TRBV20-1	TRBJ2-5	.	CSATMTGGYQTQYF	TGCAGTGCTACTATGACAGGGGGTTATCAGACCCAGTACTTC
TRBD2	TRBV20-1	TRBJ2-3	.	CSASTSGRQDTQYF	TGCAGTGCTAGTACTAGCGGGCGTCAAGATACGCAGTATTTT
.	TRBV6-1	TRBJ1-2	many	CASRSAGDYGYTF	TGTGCCAGCAGGAGCGCGGGGGACTATGGCTACACCTTC
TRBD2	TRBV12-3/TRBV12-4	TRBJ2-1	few	CASSRTSGNDNEQFF	TGTGCCAGCAGCCGTACTAGCGGGAATGACAATGAGCAGTTCTTC
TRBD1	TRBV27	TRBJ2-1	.	CASSLPAGGGEQFF	TGTGCCAGCAGTTTACCGGCAGGGGGCGGTGAGCAGTTCTTC
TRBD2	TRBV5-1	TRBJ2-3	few	CASSIGLAGFTDTQYF	TGCGCCAGCAGCATCGGACTAGCGGGGTTCACAGATACGCAGTATTTT
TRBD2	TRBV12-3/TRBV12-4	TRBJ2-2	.	CASRRKTSGGTGELFF	TGTGCCAGCAGACGGAAAACTAGCGGGGGTACCGGGGAGCTGTTTTTT
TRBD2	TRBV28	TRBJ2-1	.	CASSKSGSRGNEQFF	TGTGCCAGCAGTAAGAGCGGGAGTCGGGGGAATGAGCAGTTCTTC
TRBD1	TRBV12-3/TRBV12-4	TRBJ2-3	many	CASSRGTGGFDTQYF	TGTGCCAGCAGCCGCGGGACAGGGGGGTTTGATACGCAGTATTTT
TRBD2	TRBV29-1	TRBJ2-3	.	CSVEDGLAGATDTQYF	TGCAGCGTTGAAGATGGGCTAGCGGGTGCGACAGATACGCAGTATTTT
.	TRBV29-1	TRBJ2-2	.	CSAQGEYTGELFF	TGCAGCGCTCAAGGGGAGTACACCGGGGAGCTGTTTTTT
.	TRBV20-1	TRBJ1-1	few	CSAIAQAYTEAFF	TGCAGTGCTATAGCACAGGCCTACACTGAAGCTTTCTTT
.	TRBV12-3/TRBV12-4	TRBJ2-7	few	CASTLRSRHASSYEQYF	TGTGCCAGCACCCTTCGCTCAAGACACGCGAGCTCCTACGAGCAGTACTTC
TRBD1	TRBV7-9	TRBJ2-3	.	CASSLDRTGLLDTQYF	TGTGCCAGCAGCTTAGATCGGACAGGCCTCCTGGATACGCAGTATTTT
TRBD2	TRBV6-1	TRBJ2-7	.	CASSLTGTNYYEQYF	TGTGCCAGCAGTCTGACCGGGACTAACTACTACGAGCAGTACTTC
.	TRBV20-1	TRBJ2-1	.	CCARALWGGWENEQFF	TGCTGTGCTAGAGCCCTCTGGGGGGGCTGGGAGAATGAGCAGTTCTTC
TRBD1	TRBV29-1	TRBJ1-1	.	CSGAGGVNTEAFF	TGCAGCGGCGCAGGGGGCGTAAACACTGAAGCTTTCTTT
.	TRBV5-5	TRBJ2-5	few	CASSHGLQEETQYF	TGTGCCAGCAGCCATGGATTGCAGGAAGAGACCCAGTACTTC
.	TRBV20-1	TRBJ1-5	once	CSGRRLGGANQPQHF	TGCAGTGGGAGGAGGCTCGGTGGCGCTAATCAGCCCCAGCATTTT
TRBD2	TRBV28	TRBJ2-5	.	CASSTSSGRAARTQETQYF	TGTGCCAGCAGCACATCTAGCGGGAGGGCCGCGAGGACTCAAGAGACCCAGTACTTC
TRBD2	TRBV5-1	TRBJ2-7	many	CASSPRWSGETYEQYF	TGCGCCAGCAGCCCACGGTGGAGCGGGGAAACCTACGAGCAGTACTTC
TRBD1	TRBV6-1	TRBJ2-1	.	CASSETRDRDYNEQFF	TGTGCCAGCAGTGAGACCCGGGACAGGGATTACAATGAGCAGTTCTTC